This T cell receptor beta chain was sequenced during a study of blood T cell repertoires in COVID-19. Study context: The origin of the acute and convalescent COVID-19 samples was the United States, Italy and Spain.

The authors' processing: Reference gene primers were amplified, and this amplification served to estimate nucleated cell counts. Assay used: immunoSEQ multiplex PCR; TCRdb lists only in-frame clones, some missing. V and J calls plus clone size are reproduced from that table; the DNA served to infer D and trimming. The data contain around 140,000 clones, roughly 82% of them singletons. V shed 4 bases, J shed 0 bases, and the junction held 6 bases outside the gene matches. This CDR3 region has 15 residues. The V gene's germline CDR1 is SGDLS and CDR2 YYNGEE. This clonotype was sampled from a human donor in a cohort sampled during active COVID-19. Sequenced material: peripheral blood. This chain connects TRBV9 to TRBJ2-7, with 8 bases matching TRBD1. The CDR3 region is CASSPSGTGSYEQYF. The CDR3 DNA sequence: TGTGCCAGCAGCCCCTCCGGGACAGGCTCCTACGAGCAGTACTTC.